One and the same sample provided the 10 T cell receptor beta chains below, sequenced in a study of circulating CD8 cells and anti-PD-1 response in melanoma. Each library started from about 15 ng of total RNA using the QIAseq Immune Repertoire TCR panel. TCRdb recomputed calls from the reads with MiXCR, one row per CDR3 protein. This sample has 450 or so distinct CDR3 sequences, with around 6.2% found just once. From live CD3+CD8+TCRalphabeta+ cells, four PD-1 and/or TIGIT subsets were sorted. The sample was CD8+ T cells from PBMCs, taken at baseline or after one month of anti-PD-1 therapy (not recorded which). All receptors come from a human donor with melanoma.

The chain combines TRBV27 with TRBJ2-7, with 12 nucleotides matching TRBD1. The V gene end was trimmed by 5 bases and the J gene end by 7 bases; junction bases not matched to a gene: 12. The CDR3 contains 16 residues. The germline V gene has CDR1 MNHEY and CDR2 SMNVEV (reference sequence). The CDR3 DNA reads TGTGCCAGCAGTCAGCTACCGGGACAGGGGGCTGATGAGCAGTACTTC. Translated, it gives CASSQLPGQGADEQYF.

By sample share, this clonotype is large. This chain links TRBV29-1 with TRBJ1-1; D is unclear. Germline CDR1 reads SQVTM; CDR2 reads ANQGSEA. This CDR3 is 12 amino acids long. With 8 bases removed from V and 1 base from J, the gap between germline ends came to 11 bases. This chain's CDR3 is CSTGRQNTEAFF. The CDR3 DNA sequence: TGCAGCACGGGTCGACAGAACACTGAAGCTTTCTTT.

The V call is TRBV29-1, the J call TRBJ2-7; 11 nucleotides agree with TRBD1. J gave up 3 bases and V 6 bases, and 10 bases lay outside the gene matches. CDR3 length: 15 residues. CDR1 is SQVTM, CDR2 ANQGSEA, per germline. The CDR3 region is CSVLWVGTGGYEQYF. The CDR3 region has the DNA TGCAGCGTGCTCTGGGTCGGGACAGGGGGCTACGAGCAGTACTTC.

In this sample, this clonotype is large. The chain carries TRBV12-3 or TRBV12-4 and TRBJ2-5; D is unclear. The CDR3 has 12 residues. The V end was cut by 4 bases, the J end by 7 bases, with 10 bases between. The CDR3 is CASSSGSGTQYF. For the CDR3, the DNA is TGTGCCAGCAGTTCTGGATCAGGGACCCAGTACTTC.

By sample fraction, this clonotype is large (0.1 to 1%). CDR3 sequence reads: CASNPGQGGEQYF. The CDR3 DNA is TGTGCCAGCAACCCGGGACAGGGGGGCGAGCAGTACTTC. The gene calls are TRBV12-3 or TRBV12-4 and TRBJ2-7; 11 positions match TRBD1. Unmatched junction bases numbered 5, after V lost 7 bases and J lost 6 bases. The CDR3 runs to 13 residues.

This clonotype is large in the sample. This chain uses TRBV24-1 with TRBJ2-3, with D possibly matching TRBD1 (6 bases). This CDR3 contains 14 residues. V dropped 4 bases and J dropped 6 bases, with 13 bases sitting between them. From germline, CDR1 is KGHDR and CDR2 SFDVKD. The CDR3 loop is CATSDHDRTDTQYF. The DNA of the CDR3 is TGTGCCACCAGTGACCACGACAGGACGGATACGCAGTATTTT.

This chain uses TRBV28 with TRBJ2-1; D gene unclear. The CDR3 is 9 amino acids. V was trimmed by 8 bases and J by 12 bases, leaving 8 bases between them. Germline assignment: CDR1 MDHEN and CDR2 SYDVKM. CDR3 sequence (DNA): TGTGCCAGCGGGGATGTGCAGTTCTTC. Encoded protein: CASGDVQFF. Drawing the rest from reference TRBV28 and TRBJ2-1, the complete variable domain is DVKVTQSSRYLVKRTGEKVFLECVQDMDHENMFWYRQDPGLGLRLIYFSYDVKMKEKGDIPEGYSVSREKKERFSLILESASTNQTSMYLCASGDVQFFGPGTRLTVL.

This clonotype occurred a few times. The CDR3 does not close with the conserved phenylalanine or tryptophan, likely indicating a read error. The V and J genes are TRBV28 and TRBJ2-7; possibly TRBD1 for D (7 bases). Between the trimmed V and J ends, which lost 5 bases and 0 bases, there was a span of 11 bases. Germline V gene lookup returns CDR1 MDHEN and CDR2 SYDVKM. This CDR3 has 14 amino acids. CDR3 protein: CASSGQGGSYEQYL. The DNA of the CDR3 is TGTGCCAGCAGTGGTCAGGGGGGCTCCTACGAGCAGTACCTC.

This clonotype showed up just a few times. The genes are TRBV2 and TRBJ2-5; D call uncertain. Trimming stripped 0 bases from V and 4 bases from J, with 9 bases between. The CDR3 extends over 14 amino acids. In germline, CDR1 is SNHLY, CDR2 FYNNEI. CDR3 nucleotide sequence: TGTGCCAGCAGTGAAGCGCTCGCTCGAGAGACCCAGTACTTC. Protein product: CASSEALARETQYF.

By share of the sample, this clonotype is large. The V gene is TRBV12-3 or TRBV12-4, the J gene TRBJ2-7; TRBD1 or TRBD2 may be the D gene (5 bases each). The CDR3 is 14 amino acids. V was clipped by 6 bases and J by 6 bases, with 18 bases between them. DNA for the CDR3: TGTGCCAGCAGCCCCACTCAGGGAGTAGGCGAGCAGTACTTC. Encoded protein: CASSPTQGVGEQYF.